The 29 T cell receptor beta chains below all came from one sample that was sequenced in a study of OX40 agonist ivuxolimab in advanced cancers. Assay used: immunoSEQ multiplex PCR; TCRdb lists only in-frame clones, some missing. Here the sample spans 60,000 to 85,000 clones, 75% to 80% being singletons. Source: CD4+ or CD8+ T cells sorted from blood, taken in a trial of the OX40 agonist ivuxolimab. The receptor set was obtained from an adult with an advanced solid tumor such as melanoma, head and neck, liver or kidney cancer.

CDR3 sequence reads: CASSLTGTPYNEQFF. The CDR3 coding sequence is TGCGCCAGCAGCTTGACAGGGACCCCCTACAATGAGCAGTTCTTC. The chain combines TRBV5-1 with TRBJ2-1; D perhaps matches TRBD1 (6 bases). The germline gives CDR1 SGHRS, CDR2 YFSETQ. V was shortened by 1 base and J by 2 bases, with 10 bases between the two germline ends. This CDR3 is built from 15 residues.

The gene calls are TRBV6-1 and TRBJ2-7, with no clear D. Looked up from germline, CDR1 is MNHNS and CDR2 is SASEGT. V lost 7 bases and J 3 bases, leaving 16 bases between the germline ends. This CDR3 contains 14 residues. CDR3 protein: CASTADGGRYEQYF. The CDR3 coding sequence is TGTGCCAGCACGGCGGACGGTGGTCGCTACGAGCAGTACTTC.

The J gene is TRBJ2-5, the V gene TRBV7-9; 14 positions agree with TRBD2. After removal of 2 bases from V and 7 bases from J, the junction contained 3 bases not matched to a gene. The CDR3 loop spans 15 amino acids. CDR1 and CDR2 from the germline V gene are SEHNR and FQNEAQ (reference sequence). Written as DNA, the CDR3 is TGTGCCAGCAGCTTATCAGGGACTAGCGGGGGGACCCAGTACTTC. Encoded protein: CASSLSGTSGGTQYF.

The chain is built from TRBV5-5 and TRBJ2-2, with D perhaps matching TRBD1 (6 bases). Germline CDR1 and CDR2: SGHKS and YYEKEE (reference sequence). The length of the CDR3 is 13 residues. The V and J ends lost 6 bases and 6 bases respectively, with 12 bases between them. The CDR3 loop is CASTLRGSGELFF. The CDR3 DNA reads as TGTGCCAGCACCCTCAGGGGATCCGGGGAGCTGTTTTTT. The variable domain in full, with the rest retrieved from reference TRBV5-5 and TRBJ2-2, is DAGVTQSPTHLIKTRGQQVTLRCSPISGHKSVSWYQQVLGQGPQFIFQYYEKEERGRGNFPDRFSARQFPNYSSELNVNALLLGDSALYLCASTLRGSGELFFGEGSRLTVL.

V gene TRBV6-1 combines with J gene TRBJ2-1; 9 bases match TRBD2. The CDR3 consists of 14 residues. Unmatched junction bases numbered 4, after V lost 8 bases and J lost 2 bases. CDR1 MNHNS and CDR2 SASEGT come from the germline V gene. The CDR3 DNA follows: TGTGCCAGCGGCGGGGGGGGAACCTACAATGAGCAGTTCTTC. Translation: CASGGGGTYNEQFF.

This chain uses TRBV13 with TRBJ2-5; the D gene is possibly TRBD1 (6 bases). CDR3 size: 13 residues. Trimming removed 6 bases at V and 11 bases at J, with 19 bases between. Germline V lookup: CDR1 PRHDT, CDR2 FYEKMQ (reference sequence). CDR3 loop: CASSSGESYDQYF. CDR3 coding DNA: TGTGCCAGCAGTTCAGGGGAATCCTACGATCAGTACTTC.

At least ten counts were recorded for this clone. This chain connects TRBV7-6 to TRBJ2-7, with a possible D match to TRBD1 (5 bases). The CDR3 totals 14 residues. The germline V gene encodes CDR1 SGHVS and CDR2 FNYEAQ. V was pared by 0 bases and J by 3 bases, with 9 bases between. This CDR3 is CASSLAGAVYEQYF. The CDR3 region has the DNA TGTGCCAGCAGCTTAGCAGGGGCAGTCTACGAGCAGTACTTC.

This rearrangement joins TRBV28 to TRBJ2-1; D might be TRBD2 (5 bases). Germline V gene sequence: CDR1 MDHEN, CDR2 SYDVKM. Trimming stripped 7 bases from V and 0 bases from J, with 16 bases between. The CDR3 length is 16 residues. CDR3 DNA sequence: TGTGCCAGCAAGGCCCCCGAGGGAAGCTCCTACAATGAGCAGTTCTTC. It translates to CASKAPEGSSYNEQFF.

The chain combines TRBV15 with TRBJ2-7; 7 positions agree with TRBD2. The CDR3 length is 14 residues. With V trimmed by 2 bases and J by 3 bases, 4 bases remained unmatched. Germline values: CDR1 LNHNV, CDR2 YYDKDF (reference sequence). CDR3 in amino acids: CATSRYGTNYEQYF. CDR3 in DNA: TGTGCCACCAGCAGATACGGGACTAACTACGAGCAGTACTTC.

V is TRBV9 and J is TRBJ1-1; weak D call: TRBD1 (6 bases). Looked up from germline, CDR1 is SGDLS and CDR2 is YYNGEE. The germline V and J ends were trimmed by 0 bases and 1 base, with 13 bases remaining between them. CDR3 size: 16 residues. CDR3 sequence reads: CASSVGTGGGNTEAFF. CDR3 coding DNA: TGTGCCAGCAGCGTAGGTACGGGGGGCGGGAACACTGAAGCTTTCTTT. Supplemented by reference TRBV9 and TRBJ1-1, the full variable domain reads DSGVTQTPKHLITATGQRVTLRCSPRSGDLSVYWYQQSLDQGLQFLIQYYNGEERAKGNILERFSAQQFPDLHSELNLSSLELGDSALYFCASSVGTGGGNTEAFFGQGTRLTVV.

V usage is TRBV18 and J usage is TRBJ1-2; D unclear. The V gene lost 0 bases and the J gene lost 8 bases, with 16 bases spanning the gap. Germline CDR1 and CDR2: KGHSH and LQKENI. The length of the CDR3 is 15 residues. The CDR3 is CASSPPSRSLGGYTF. CDR3 nucleotides: TGTGCCAGCTCACCACCGTCCAGGTCTCTGGGAGGCTACACCTTC.

The gene calls are TRBV28 and TRBJ1-5; tentative D call: TRBD1 (5 bases). This CDR3 is 15 amino acids long. V shed 5 bases and J shed 0 bases, with 11 bases lying between them. Per the germline V gene, CDR1 is MDHEN and CDR2 is SYDVKM. CDR3 in amino acids: CASSSGASSNQPQHF. In nucleotides, the CDR3 is TGTGCCAGCAGTAGTGGGGCCAGTAGCAATCAGCCCCAGCATTTT.

This chain joins TRBV6-5 and TRBJ2-7; no clear D gene. This CDR3 has 14 residues. The V end was cut by 5 bases, the J end by 2 bases, with 13 bases between. Per germline, CDR1 MNHEY and CDR2 SVGAGI. The CDR3 bases are TGTGCCAGCAGTCTCGACGGTCCGACCTACGAGCAGTACTTC. The encoded protein is CASSLDGPTYEQYF.

This clone was observed a handful of times. The chain carries TRBV7-6 and TRBJ2-7; 9 bases line up with TRBD1. V was clipped by 4 bases and J by 2 bases; unmatched bases: 6. The CDR3 is 15 residues long. CDR1 SGHVS and CDR2 FNYEAQ come from the germline V gene. CDR3 residues: CASSSQGQGAYEQYF. CDR3 coding DNA: TGTGCCAGCAGCTCCCAGGGACAGGGAGCCTACGAGCAGTACTTC. Using reference TRBV7-6 and TRBJ2-7 for the parts outside the CDR3, the full variable domain is GAGVSQSPRYKVTKRGQDVALRCDPISGHVSLYWYRQALGQGPEFLTYFNYEAQQDKSGLPNDRFSAERPEGSISTLTIQRTEQRDSAMYRCASSSQGQGAYEQYFGPGTRLTVT.

The V and J genes are TRBV6-4 and TRBJ2-2; D unresolved. The CDR3 runs 13 residues. Germline V gene lookup returns CDR1 MRHNA and CDR2 SNTAGT. V lost 3 bases to trimming and J lost 7 bases, with 9 bases between them. The CDR3 DNA is TGTGCCAGCAGTGATTGGGCATACGGGGAGCTGTTTTTT. It codes for CASSDWAYGELFF.

This clone showed up just a few times. V usage is TRBV7-8 and J usage is TRBJ2-7, with a tentative D call TRBD1 (6 bases). Germline V gene sequence: CDR1 SGHVS, CDR2 FQNEAQ. Between the trimmed V and J ends, which lost 3 bases and 7 bases, there was a span of 16 bases. The CDR3 runs 14 residues. The CDR3 protein is CASSLAGAPSEQYF. CDR3 nucleotides: TGTGCCAGCAGCTTGGCAGGGGCACCGTCGGAGCAGTACTTC.

Only a few counts were recorded for this clone. The genes are TRBV28 and TRBJ2-3; D is possibly TRBD2 (5 bases). In germline, CDR1 is MDHEN, CDR2 SYDVKM. There are 15 residues in the CDR3. Trimming removed 8 bases at V and 4 bases at J, with 19 bases between. The CDR3 nucleotides read TGTGCCAGCTCCCCGGCGGGCACACGGGCAGATACGCAGTATTTT. Protein sequence: CASSPAGTRADTQYF.

This clone is labeled as medium-sized. The genes are TRBV6-5 and TRBJ1-2, with D tentatively TRBD1 (6 bases). CDR3 size: 13 residues. Per the germline V gene, CDR1 is MNHEY and CDR2 is SVGAGI. V lost 7 bases and J lost 1, with 10 bases in between. The chain's CDR3 is CASNTRGNYGYTF. The CDR3, as DNA: TGTGCCAGCAACACCAGGGGTAACTATGGCTACACCTTC.

The genes are TRBV18 and TRBJ2-7; no definite D call. CDR1 KGHSH and CDR2 LQKENI come from the germline V gene. This CDR3 is built from 11 residues. V lost 6 bases and J lost 5, with 8 bases in between. CDR3 nucleotides: TGTGCCAGCTCCAAGTCGGACGAGCAGTACTTC. It is translated as CASSKSDEQYF.

The chain couples TRBV14 to TRBJ2-5; D call uncertain. Germline V gives CDR1 SGHDN, CDR2 FVKESK. The CDR3 extends over 15 amino acids. V was clipped by 1 base and J by 7 bases, with 16 bases between them. The CDR3 loop is CASSQGLLVSGTQYF. The DNA of the CDR3 is TGTGCCAGCAGCCAAGGACTCCTAGTGTCCGGGACCCAGTACTTC.

V usage is TRBV7-9 and J usage is TRBJ2-3; TRBD2 might be the D (5 bases). This CDR3 has 14 amino acids. Germline assignment: CDR1 SEHNR and CDR2 FQNEAQ (reference sequence). The V end lost 4 bases, the J end lost 1 base, and 9 bases lay between the germline ends. The CDR3 here is CASSSSSGTDTQYF. The CDR3 nucleotides read TGTGCCAGCAGCTCCAGTAGCGGCACAGATACGCAGTATTTT.

The chain joins TRBV4-1 to TRBJ1-5; D unclear. The ends were cut back, 1 base at V and 10 bases at J, with 17 bases in the middle. Germline V gives CDR1 MGHRA, CDR2 YSYEKL. The CDR3 has 15 residues. The CDR3 nucleotides read TGCGCCAGCAGCCAAGGGCGTTCCCCTATCAGCCCCCAGCATTTT. It specifies CASSQGRSPISPQHF.

This clone was seen just once. The gene calls are TRBV5-1 and TRBJ1-6, with D maybe TRBD1 (5 bases). Germline CDR1 SGHRS, CDR2 YFSETQ. This CDR3 contains 18 residues. The V and J ends lost 1 base and 0 bases respectively, with 14 bases between them. CDR3 nucleotide sequence: TGCGCCAGCAGCTTGACTTTTGGGGGAAGCTCCTATAATTCACCCCTCCACTTT. Its protein product is CASSLTFGGSSYNSPLHF.

The gene calls are TRBV28 and TRBJ1-1; D uncertain. The CDR3 contains 11 residues. Germline V gene lookup returns CDR1 MDHEN and CDR2 SYDVKM. Trimming stripped 11 bases from V and 1 base from J, with 8 bases between. CDR3 region: CASTANTEAFF. In nucleotides, the CDR3 is TGTGCCTCTACCGCGAACACTGAAGCTTTCTTT.

As regards this clone: Other DNA sequences of this sample code for an identical CDR3. The chain carries TRBV30 and TRBJ2-7; perhaps TRBD2 as D (6 bases). This CDR3 spans 15 amino acids. The germline CDR1 and CDR2 sequences are GTSNPN and SVGIG (reference sequence). Trimming removed 3 bases from V and 9 bases from J, with 24 bases in between. CDR3 DNA: TGTGCCTGGAGCCCCAGAAACCGGGACTTTAACCGGCAGTACTTC. Translated: CAWSPRNRDFNRQYF. Full variable domain (outside the CDR3, taken from reference TRBV30 and TRBJ2-7): SQTIHQWPATLVQPVGSPLSLECTVEGTSNPNLYWYRQAAGRGLQLLFYSVGIGQISSEVPQNLSASRPQDRQFILSSKKLLLSDSGFYLCAWSPRNRDFNRQYFGPGTRLTVT.

The chain recombines TRBV11-2 with TRBJ2-7; 11 bases match TRBD2. The trim removed 5 bases at V and 0 bases at J, leaving 9 bases unmatched. Per germline, CDR1 SGHAT and CDR2 FQNNGV. The CDR3 spans 17 residues. This CDR3 reads CASSVTSGGSSSYEQYF. CDR3 bases: TGTGCCAGCAGCGTAACTAGCGGGGGATCAAGCTCCTACGAGCAGTACTTC.

The chain combines TRBV6-5 with TRBJ2-7; 10 positions match TRBD2. CDR3 length equals 16 residues. V lost 0 bases, J lost 3 bases, and 5 bases stayed unmatched. CDR1 MNHEY and CDR2 SVGAGI come from the germline V gene. The CDR3 coding sequence is TGTGCCAGCAGTTACTCGTTAGCGGGAGGATTCTACGAGCAGTACTTC. This sequence encodes CASSYSLAGGFYEQYF.

The V call is TRBV13, the J call TRBJ2-3; TRBD2 agrees at 8 bases. CDR1 PRHDT and CDR2 FYEKMQ come from the germline V gene (reference sequence). This CDR3 comprises 17 residues. The V segment lost 4 bases and the J segment 0 bases; nucleotides outside the gene matches: 9. CDR3 nucleotides: TGTGCCAGCAGCTACCACCCTTTAGCGGGGAGCACAGATACGCAGTATTTT. Translation: CASSYHPLAGSTDTQYF.

The chain has TRBV29-1 and TRBJ1-2, with D unclear. V was pared by 6 bases and J by 5 bases, with 16 bases between. This CDR3 has 13 amino acids. The germline V gene encodes CDR1 SQVTM and CDR2 ANQGSEA. The CDR3 is CSVRLTAGYGYTF. The CDR3 nucleotides are TGCAGCGTAAGATTAACCGCCGGTTATGGCTACACCTTC.